This T cell receptor (beta chain) was sequenced in a study of technical replicates of blood from a few donors. Here immunoSEQ multiplex PCR was the method, and the copy in TCRdb shows in-frame clones only, minus some. This table holds about 88,000 clones, around 93% found once. The V gene end was trimmed by 6 bases and the J gene end by 5 bases; junction bases not matched to a gene: 15. The CDR3 runs to 16 residues. Germline-derived CDR1 and CDR2 are MNHEY and SMNVEV (reference sequence). The chain uses TRBV27 and TRBJ1-1; 7 bases fit TRBD1. The sequenced sample was T cells isolated from PBMCs. The clonotype was recovered from a human donor in good health. CDR3 DNA: TGTGCCAGCAGCCACGCCTTGACAGGGTCGGGGACTGAAGCTTTCTTT. It yields the protein CASSHALTGSGTEAFF.